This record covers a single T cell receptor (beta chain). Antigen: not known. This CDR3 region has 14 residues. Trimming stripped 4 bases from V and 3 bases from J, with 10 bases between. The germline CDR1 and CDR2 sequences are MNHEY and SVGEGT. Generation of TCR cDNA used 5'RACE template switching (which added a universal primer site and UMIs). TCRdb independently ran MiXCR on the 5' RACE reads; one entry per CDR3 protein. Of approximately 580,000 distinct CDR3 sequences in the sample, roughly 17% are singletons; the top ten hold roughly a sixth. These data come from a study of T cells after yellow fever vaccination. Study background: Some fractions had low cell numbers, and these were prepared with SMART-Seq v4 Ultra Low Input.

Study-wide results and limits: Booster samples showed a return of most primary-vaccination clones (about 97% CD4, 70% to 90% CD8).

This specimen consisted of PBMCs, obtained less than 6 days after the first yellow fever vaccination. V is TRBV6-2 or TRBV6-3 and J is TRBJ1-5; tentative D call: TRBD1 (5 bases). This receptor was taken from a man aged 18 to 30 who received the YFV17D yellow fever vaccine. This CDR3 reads CASSSTGFNQPQHF. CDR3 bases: TGTGCCAGCAGTTCAACAGGTTTCAATCAGCCCCAGCATTTT.